This T cell receptor beta chain was captured in a study of T cells in Graves' hyperthyroidism and ophthalmopathy. General observations from the study: A median around six months before onset, the model predicted ophthalmopathy. Blood also held most thyroid clonotypes expanded beyond 0.001.

From RNA transcripts, TCR beta CDR3 regions were amplified. Primed by the HTBI set, a first-round RT-PCR was run on the TCR CDR3. One entry per CDR3 protein results from TCRdb running MiXCR on the multiplex PCR reads. Of under 70,000 distinct CDR3 sequences in the sample, about 53% were seen once. The germline V gene has CDR1 SGHTA and CDR2 FQGNSA. Trimming cost V 0 bases and J 10 bases; bases outside gene matches: 4. The CDR3 totals 15 residues. This clonotype was seen a single time. Its antigen is undetermined. The specimen was blood. The rearrangement joins TRBV7-2 to TRBJ1-4, with 11 bases aligning to TRBD1. This clonotype originated in a woman aged 55 to 70 with Graves' ophthalmopathy. Here the CDR3 reads CASSLARDRGGKLFF. The CDR3 DNA is TGTGCCAGCAGCTTAGCACGGGACAGGGGGGGAAAACTGTTTTTT. Full variable domain (missing parts from reference TRBV7-2 and TRBJ1-4): GAGVSQSPSNKVTEKGKDVELRCDPISGHTALYWYRQSLGQGLEFLIYFQGNSAPDKSGLPSDRFSAERTGGSVSTLTIQRTQQEDSAVYLCASSLARDRGGKLFFGSGTQLSVL.